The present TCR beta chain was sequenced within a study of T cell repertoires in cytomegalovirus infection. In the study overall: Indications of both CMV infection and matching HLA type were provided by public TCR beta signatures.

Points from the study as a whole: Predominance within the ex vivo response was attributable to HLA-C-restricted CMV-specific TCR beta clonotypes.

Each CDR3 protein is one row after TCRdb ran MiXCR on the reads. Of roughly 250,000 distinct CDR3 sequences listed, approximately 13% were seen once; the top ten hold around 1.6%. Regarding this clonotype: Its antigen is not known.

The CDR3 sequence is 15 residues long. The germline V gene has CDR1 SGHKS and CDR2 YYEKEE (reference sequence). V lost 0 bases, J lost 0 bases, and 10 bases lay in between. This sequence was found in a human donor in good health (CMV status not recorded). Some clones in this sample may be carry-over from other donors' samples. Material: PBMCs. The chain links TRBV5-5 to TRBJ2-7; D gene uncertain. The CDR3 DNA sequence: TGTGCCAGCAGCTTGGGGGCAGCCGGCTCCTACGAGCAGTACTTC. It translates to CASSLGAAGSYEQYF. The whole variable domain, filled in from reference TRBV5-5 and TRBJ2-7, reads DAGVTQSPTHLIKTRGQQVTLRCSPISGHKSVSWYQQVLGQGPQFIFQYYEKEERGRGNFPDRFSARQFPNYSSELNVNALLLGDSALYLCASSLGAAGSYEQYFGPGTRLTVT.